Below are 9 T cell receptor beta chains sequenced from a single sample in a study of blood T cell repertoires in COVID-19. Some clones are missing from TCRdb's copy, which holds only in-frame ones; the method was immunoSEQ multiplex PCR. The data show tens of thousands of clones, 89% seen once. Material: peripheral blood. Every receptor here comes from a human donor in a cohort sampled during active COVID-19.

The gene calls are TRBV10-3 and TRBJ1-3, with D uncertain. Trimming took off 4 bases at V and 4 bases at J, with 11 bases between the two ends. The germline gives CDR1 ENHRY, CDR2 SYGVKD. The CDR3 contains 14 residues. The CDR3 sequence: CAISVTAAGNTIYF. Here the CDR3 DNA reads TGTGCCATCAGTGTTACTGCCGCCGGAAACACCATATATTTT.

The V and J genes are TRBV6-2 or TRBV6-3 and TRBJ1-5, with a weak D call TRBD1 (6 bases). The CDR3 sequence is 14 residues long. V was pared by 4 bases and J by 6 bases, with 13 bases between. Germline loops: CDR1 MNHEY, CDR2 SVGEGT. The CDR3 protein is CASSSGGRSQPQHF. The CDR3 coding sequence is TGTGCCAGCAGTTCTGGGGGCCGGAGTCAGCCCCAGCATTTT.

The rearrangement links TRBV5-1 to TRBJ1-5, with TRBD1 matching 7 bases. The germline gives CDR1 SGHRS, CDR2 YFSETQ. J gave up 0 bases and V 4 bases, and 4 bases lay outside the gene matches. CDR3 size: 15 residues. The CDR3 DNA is TGCGCCAGCAGCCAGGGACAGAGTAGCAATCAGCCCCAGCATTTT. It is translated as CASSQGQSSNQPQHF.

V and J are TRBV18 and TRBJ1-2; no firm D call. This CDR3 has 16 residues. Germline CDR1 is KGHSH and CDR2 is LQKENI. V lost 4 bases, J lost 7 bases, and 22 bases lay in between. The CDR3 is CASSQSEQRLAGGYTF. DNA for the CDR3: TGTGCCAGCTCACAATCGGAACAAAGGCTCGCGGGTGGCTACACCTTC. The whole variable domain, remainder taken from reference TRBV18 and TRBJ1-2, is NAGVMQNPRHLVRRRGQEARLRCSPMKGHSHVYWYRQLPEEGLKFMVYLQKENIIDESGMPKERFSAEFPKEGPSILRIQQVVRGDSAAYFCASSQSEQRLAGGYTFGSGTRLTVV.

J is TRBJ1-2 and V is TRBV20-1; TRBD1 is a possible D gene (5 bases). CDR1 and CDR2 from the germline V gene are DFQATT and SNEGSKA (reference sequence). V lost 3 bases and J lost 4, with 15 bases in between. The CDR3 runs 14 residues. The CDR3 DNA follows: TGCAGTGCTAGTGCCAGGGAGGAGAGCTATGGCTACACCTTC. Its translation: CSASAREESYGYTF.

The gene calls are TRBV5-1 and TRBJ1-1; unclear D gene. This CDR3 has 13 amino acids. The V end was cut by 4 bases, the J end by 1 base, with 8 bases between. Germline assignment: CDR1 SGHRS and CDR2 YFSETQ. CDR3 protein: CASSPFGNTEAFF. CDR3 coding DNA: TGCGCCAGCAGCCCTTTCGGGAACACTGAAGCTTTCTTT.

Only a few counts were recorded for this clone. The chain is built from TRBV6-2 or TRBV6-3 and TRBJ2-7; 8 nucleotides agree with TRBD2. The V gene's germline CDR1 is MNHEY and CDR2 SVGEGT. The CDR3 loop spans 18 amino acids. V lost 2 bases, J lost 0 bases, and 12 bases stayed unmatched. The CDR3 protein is CASSYRAGGGPSSYEQYF. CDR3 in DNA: TGTGCCAGCAGTTACCGAGCGGGCGGGGGGCCGAGCTCCTACGAGCAGTACTTC.

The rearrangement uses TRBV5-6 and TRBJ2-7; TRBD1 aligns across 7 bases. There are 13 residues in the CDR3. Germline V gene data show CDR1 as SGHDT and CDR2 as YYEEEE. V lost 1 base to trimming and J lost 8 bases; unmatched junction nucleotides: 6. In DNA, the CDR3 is TGTGCCAGCAGCTTGTCCGACAGGGAACAGCAGTACTTC. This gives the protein CASSLSDREQQYF.

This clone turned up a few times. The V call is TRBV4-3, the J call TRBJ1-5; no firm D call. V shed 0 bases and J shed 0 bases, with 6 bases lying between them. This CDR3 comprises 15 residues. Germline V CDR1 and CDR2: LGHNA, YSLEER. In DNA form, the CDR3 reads TGCGCCAGCAGCCAAGATTATCTTAGCAATCAGCCCCAGCATTTT. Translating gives CASSQDYLSNQPQHF.